This T cell receptor (beta chain) originates from a study of blood T cell repertoires in COVID-19. Trimming cost V 0 bases and J 10 bases, with 13 bases left between them. Germline V gives CDR1 LNHDA, CDR2 SQIVND (reference sequence). This CDR3 is 15 amino acids long. Here immunoSEQ multiplex PCR was the method, and the copy in TCRdb shows in-frame clones only, minus some. The sample records roughly 120,000 clones, over 70% being singletons. Sequencing was carried out using peripheral blood. This TCR was sampled from a man in his fifties with acute or convalescent COVID-19. This sequence joins TRBV19 and TRBJ1-6; possibly TRBD1 for D (5 bases). The CDR3, as DNA: TGTGCCAGTAGTATAGATTCAGCGGGGGGATCACCCCTCCACTTT. Translated, it gives CASSIDSAGGSPLHF.